Each of the 14 T cell receptor beta chains below was sequenced from the same sample in a study of T cells after yellow fever vaccination (dated by TCRdb to about 2019). Libraries came from 5' RACE. TCRdb lists the instrument as Illumina HiSeq 2500. TCRdb ran its own pipeline on the public reads, namely fastp trimming at Q25 and MiXCR clone calling, and kept in-frame beta chains. Each CDR3 protein appears once, grouped with its most common genes and DNA. This sample lists some 300,000 distinct CDR3 sequences; approximately 8% were detected once. The top ten clones comprise 17% of the sample. The treatment or condition label of this sample denotes: live attenuated yellow fever vaccine strain. The sample here was PBMCs, taken roughly 47 days after the first yellow fever vaccination. The origin of the receptors is a young man who received the YFV17D yellow fever vaccine.

V is TRBV20-1 and J is TRBJ1-1, with D possibly matching TRBD1 (6 bases). The germline V and J ends were trimmed by 6 bases and 0 bases, with 14 bases remaining between them. The germline gives CDR1 DFQATT, CDR2 SNEGSKA (reference sequence). CDR3 length equals 14 residues. Here the CDR3 DNA reads TGCAGTGCCAAAGGGGGAGCCTTGAACACTGAAGCTTTCTTT. Translated, it gives CSAKGGALNTEAFF.

This clonotype occurred a few times. The rearrangement joins TRBV20-1 to TRBJ1-5, with D maybe TRBD1 (6 bases). The CDR3 has 13 amino acids. V was cut by 6 bases and J by 2 bases, with 11 bases left in between. Germline V gene lookup returns CDR1 DFQATT and CDR2 SNEGSKA (reference sequence). The CDR3 sequence: CSAKRTGNQPQHF. The DNA for the CDR3 is TGCAGTGCAAAACGGACAGGCAATCAGCCCCAGCATTTT.

This clonotype occurred a few times. The chain couples TRBV18 to TRBJ2-5, with D perhaps TRBD2 (5 bases). CDR1 and CDR2 from the germline V gene are KGHSH and LQKENI. This CDR3 has 13 amino acids. V was cut by 3 bases and J by 5 bases, with 10 bases left in between. The CDR3 bases are TGTGCCAGCTCACCCGGGGTCGTGGAGACCCAGTACTTC. It specifies CASSPGVVETQYF.

This clonotype appeared a few times. The genes are TRBV12-3 or TRBV12-4 and TRBJ1-1; no clear D gene. The CDR3 is 15 amino acids. Trimming took 1 base from V and 2 from J, leaving 11 bases between them. Here the CDR3 reads CASSLDGERNTEAFF. In nucleotides, the CDR3 is TGTGCCAGCAGTTTAGATGGGGAGAGAAACACTGAAGCTTTCTTT.

This chain joins TRBV6-1 and TRBJ2-3; no reliable D call. CDR1 and CDR2 from the germline V gene are MNHNS and SASEGT. This CDR3 has 14 amino acids. The V end lost 5 bases, the J end lost 0 bases, and 9 bases lay between the germline ends. The CDR3 coding sequence is TGTGCCAGCAGTCGGACGTTTAGCACAGATACGCAGTATTTT. Protein sequence: CASSRTFSTDTQYF.

This clonotype occurred a few times. The V and J genes are TRBV12-3 or TRBV12-4 and TRBJ2-1, with 7 nucleotides matching TRBD2. V gave up 7 bases and J gave up 2 bases; unmatched junction bases: 5. The CDR3 loop spans 14 amino acids. CDR3 coding DNA: TGTGCCAGCACGCTAGCGGTAACCTACAATGAGCAGTTCTTC. Its translation is CASTLAVTYNEQFF.

The chain is built from TRBV4-1 and TRBJ2-5; no definite D call. V lost 1 base to trimming and J lost 1 base, with 13 bases between them. Germline V gene data show CDR1 as MGHRA and CDR2 as YSYEKL. This CDR3 is 16 amino acids long. The CDR3 sequence is CASSQAPLGSQETQYF. Written as DNA, the CDR3 is TGCGCCAGCAGCCAAGCCCCGCTAGGCAGCCAAGAGACCCAGTACTTC.

The chain uses TRBV18 and TRBJ2-1; 11 bases agree with TRBD2. V dropped 3 bases and J dropped 6; count of bases not matched to a gene: 7. The CDR3 sequence is 16 residues long. Looked up from germline, CDR1 is KGHSH and CDR2 is LQKENI. The CDR3 spells CASSPFSGGAGNEQFF. CDR3 nucleotides: TGTGCCAGCTCACCCTTTAGCGGGGGGGCCGGCAATGAGCAGTTCTTC.

This clonotype was picked up a small number of times. The genes are TRBV4-1 and TRBJ2-5, with D hard to call. Per the germline V gene, CDR1 is MGHRA and CDR2 is YSYEKL. V dropped 2 bases and J dropped 7 bases, with 20 bases sitting between them. The CDR3 extends over 16 amino acids. CDR3: CASSQSLAVAALTQYF. CDR3 nucleotides: TGCGCCAGCAGCCAATCGTTAGCAGTGGCGGCTTTGACCCAGTACTTC.

The chain is built from TRBV20-1 and TRBJ2-1; 8 bases are a match to TRBD1. With V trimmed by 0 bases and J by 7 bases, 5 bases remained unmatched. CDR1 and CDR2 (germline): DFQATT, SNEGSKA (reference sequence). CDR3 length: 14 residues. The CDR3 region is CSARDIQGVNEQFF. The CDR3 bases are TGCAGTGCTAGAGATATACAGGGGGTGAATGAGCAGTTCTTC.

This clonotype was found a few times. V gene TRBV5-6 combines with J gene TRBJ2-5; a weak D match, TRBD1 (7 bases). Between the trimmed V and J ends, which lost 9 bases and 4 bases, there was a span of 19 bases. Per germline, CDR1 SGHDT and CDR2 YYEEEE. The CDR3 length is 14 residues. Here the CDR3 reads CATRGQGGLETQYF. DNA for the CDR3: TGTGCCACAAGGGGCCAGGGGGGTCTAGAGACCCAGTACTTC.

This chain connects TRBV20-1 to TRBJ1-1; D unresolved. The CDR3 contains 12 residues. The ends were cut back, 0 bases at V and 7 bases at J, with 9 bases in the middle. Germline V gives CDR1 DFQATT, CDR2 SNEGSKA (reference sequence). CDR3 residues: CSARDLSNEAFF. CDR3 nucleotides: TGCAGTGCTAGAGACTTATCTAATGAAGCTTTCTTT.

The chain links TRBV9 to TRBJ2-1; TRBD2 agrees at 13 bases. Trimming cost V 2 bases and J 5 bases; bases outside gene matches: 7. The germline V gene has CDR1 SGDLS and CDR2 YYNGEE. The length of the CDR3 is 17 residues. The CDR3 sequence is CASSVGGLAGFNNEQFF. The CDR3 DNA follows: TGTGCCAGCAGCGTTGGGGGACTAGCGGGGTTCAACAATGAGCAGTTCTTC.

This rearrangement joins TRBV7-2 to TRBJ1-6, with D hard to call. The germline V gene has CDR1 SGHTA and CDR2 FQGNSA. V was shortened by 2 bases and J by 9 bases, with 14 bases between the two germline ends. There are 15 residues in the CDR3. CDR3 loop: CASSLRGSSLSPLHF. The CDR3 DNA follows: TGTGCCAGCAGCTTACGCGGCAGCAGTCTTTCACCCCTCCACTTT.